These T cell receptor beta chains were read from a single sample in a study of beta chain features in type 1 diabetes. Generated by immunoSEQ multiplex PCR, the TCRdb table keeps only in-frame clones and is missing some. The table lists more than 300,000 clones, roughly 12% of them singletons. Sequencing was carried out using naive CD4+ T cells from blood. Receptors were obtained from a man aged 18 to 30 in good health. The CDR3 runs from the conserved cysteine through the conserved F or W. A D gene is named only where the DNA matches it firmly. Size is stated for part of the rows, as once, few or many counts, or as a class when the clone is expanded.

d_gene	v_gene	abundance	j_gene	CDR3nt	CDR3aa
NA	TRBV6-6	few	TRBJ2-7	TGTGCCAGCAGGACGGTGGGCAGGTACTCCTACGAGCAGTACTTC	CASRTVGRYSYEQYF
NA	TRBV7-3	NA	TRBJ1-2	TGTGCCAGCAGGGCTAGAGGAGTTGATGGCTACACCTTC	CASRARGVDGYTF
NA	TRBV6-1	few	TRBJ1-1	TGTGCCAGCAGTGATCCGGGACATAAGAACACTGAAGCTTTCTTT	CASSDPGHKNTEAFF
TRBD1	TRBV30	NA	TRBJ2-7	TGTGCCTGGAGTGTACTCCCCATAGGGACAGGGACCGGAGGGGAGCAGTACTTC	CAWSVLPIGTGTGGEQYF
TRBD2	TRBV7-9	NA	TRBJ2-4	TGTGCCAGCAGCCCGGGATTAGCGGGGGGCCGGGGGAACATTCAGTACTTC	CASSPGLAGGRGNIQYF
TRBD2	TRBV5-5	NA	TRBJ2-7	TGTGCCAGCAGCTGGCTTAGCGGGGATCCCTACGAGCAGTACTTC	CASSWLSGDPYEQYF
NA	TRBV18	NA	TRBJ1-2	TGTGCCAGCTCACCCCAATTAGGGGGAAAGGATGGCTACACCTTC	CASSPQLGGKDGYTF
TRBD1	TRBV4-2	NA	TRBJ2-7	TGTGCCAGCAGCCAACCGACAGGGCCCGGCTACGAGCAGTACTTC	CASSQPTGPGYEQYF
TRBD1	TRBV5-1	NA	TRBJ2-3	TGCGCCAGCACCAGGGACAGTAGCACAGATACGCAGTATTTT	CASTRDSSTDTQYF
TRBD1	TRBV19	NA	TRBJ1-1	TGTGCCAGTAGTATAGTAGGCCTCCGGGACAGGGATGAAGCTTTCTTT	CASSIVGLRDRDEAFF
TRBD1	TRBV28	few	TRBJ1-4	TGTGCCAGTACAGGGGCTGTCGTAGGAAAACTGTTTTTT	CASTGAVVGKLFF
TRBD1	TRBV6-6	NA	TRBJ1-1	TGTGCCAGCAGGTTGACAGGGTCTGAAGCTTTCTTT	CASRLTGSEAFF
NA	TRBV4-3	NA	TRBJ2-3	TGCGCCAGCAGCCAAGAAGGTGTCGGGAGTGGGGCAGATACGCAGTATTTT	CASSQEGVGSGADTQYF
NA	TRBV19	NA	TRBJ2-4	TGTGCCAGTAGTCCCTTAGCGGAACTAGCCAAAAACATTCAGTACTTC	CASSPLAELAKNIQYF
TRBD1	TRBV5-4	NA	TRBJ1-1	TGTGCCAGTATAATTAAGGGGGCTAACACTGAAGCTTTCTTT	CASIIKGANTEAFF
TRBD1	TRBV30	NA	TRBJ2-7	TGTGCCTGGAGGCTGACAGGGGGACTCTACGAGCAGTACTTC	CAWRLTGGLYEQYF
NA	TRBV7-2	NA	TRBJ2-5	TGTGCCAGCAGCTTTCAAACGGGGGTGGAGACCCAGTACTTC	CASSFQTGVETQYF
NA	TRBV27	few	TRBJ1-2	TGTGCCAGCAGTCCGAAGGGGTCAGGCTATGGCTACACCTTC	CASSPKGSGYGYTF
TRBD2	TRBV5-6	NA	TRBJ2-1	TGTGCCAGCAGCTTGGGACCTAGCGGAAGGTGGGATGAGCAGTTCTTC	CASSLGPSGRWDEQFF
NA	TRBV7-2	NA	TRBJ2-3	TGTGCCAGCAGCACCAGACCGGAGCGGGATACGCAGTATTTT	CASSTRPERDTQYF
NA	TRBV9	NA	TRBJ1-1	TGTGCCAGCAGCCCTCGAGGAGGAACCAACACTGAAGCTTTCTTT	CASSPRGGTNTEAFF
TRBD2	TRBV29-1	few	TRBJ2-5	TGCAGCGTTGAAGGCGGGAGAATAGAGACCCAGTACTTC	CSVEGGRIETQYF
NA	TRBV6-6	few	TRBJ2-1	TGTGCCAGCAGTTTGACACCTTACAATGAGCAGTTCTTC	CASSLTPYNEQFF
TRBD1	TRBV19	NA	TRBJ1-5	TGTGCCAGTAGTACCAGACAGGGGGGTAATCAGCCCCAGCATTTT	CASSTRQGGNQPQHF
TRBD1	TRBV5-6	NA	TRBJ2-7	TGTGCCAGCAGGAAGACAGGGTACGAGCAGTACTTC	CASRKTGYEQYF
NA	TRBV11-2	few	TRBJ1-5	TGTGCCAGCAGCAGTGGGGGGGGTTACAATCAGCCCCAGCATTTT	CASSSGGGYNQPQHF
TRBD2	TRBV5-6	NA	TRBJ2-7	TGTGCCAGCAACACGGGGGGAAGAATCTACGAGCAGTACTTC	CASNTGGRIYEQYF
NA	TRBV28	NA	TRBJ1-1	TGTGCCAGCAGTCCAAACAGGGAGCGGACTGAAGCTGTCTTT	CASSPNRERTEAVF
NA	TRBV27	few	TRBJ2-2	TGTGCCAGCAGTTATTTGCTCGGGGTCACCGGGGAGCTGTTTTTT	CASSYLLGVTGELFF
NA	TRBV29-1	NA	TRBJ1-3	TGCAGCGGCAAGACAGGTTACTCTGGAAACACCATATATTTT	CSGKTGYSGNTIYF
TRBD1	TRBV19	NA	TRBJ1-2	TGTGCCAGTACCCCCCGGGACAGGCTCTTCTATGGCTACACCTTC	CASTPRDRLFYGYTF
TRBD2	TRBV11-3	NA	TRBJ2-1	TGTGCCAGCAGCCCCGGCGTAGCGGGACGCAATGAGCAGTTCTTC	CASSPGVAGRNEQFF
TRBD1	TRBV7-9	NA	TRBJ1-4	TGTGCCAGCAGCCTACAGGGGAGGCCTAATGAAAAACTGTTTTTT	CASSLQGRPNEKLFF
NA	TRBV10-3	NA	TRBJ2-3	TGTGCCATCAACAATGGACAGATTTCAGATACGCAGTATTTT	CAINNGQISDTQYF
NA	TRBV7-2	NA	TRBJ2-7	TGTGCCAGCAGCCCCCGCGCCCCGACCTACGAGCAGTACTTC	CASSPRAPTYEQYF
NA	TRBV7-2	few	TRBJ2-1	TGTGCCAGCAGCTTAGATGGGGCAGACTACAATGAGCAGTTCTTC	CASSLDGADYNEQFF
TRBD2	TRBV10-3	NA	TRBJ2-1	TGTGCCATCAGTCAAAGACTAGCGGGATCCTACAATGAGCAGTTCTTC	CAISQRLAGSYNEQFF
TRBD1	TRBV2	NA	TRBJ1-5	TGTGCCAGCAGAAACAGGGGGCTGAATCAGCCCCAGCATTTT	CASRNRGLNQPQHF
NA	TRBV7-6	few	TRBJ2-7	TGTGCCAGCAGCTCATACAGGAGCTCCTACGAGCAGTACTTC	CASSSYRSSYEQYF
TRBD2	TRBV25-1	few	TRBJ2-1	TGTGCCAGCAGTGAAGGAGCGGGAAGCTACAATGAGCAGTTCTTC	CASSEGAGSYNEQFF
NA	TRBV28	few	TRBJ2-5	TGTGCCAGCTTGTGGCAGGGGAATTCGGAGACCCAGTACTTC	CASLWQGNSETQYF
NA	TRBV29-1	few	TRBJ2-7	TGCAGCGTTGTGCAGCAGGGGAGCTCCTACGAGCAGTACTTC	CSVVQQGSSYEQYF
NA	TRBV28	NA	TRBJ1-6	TGTGCCAGCACCCACCGGGACAACGGTTCACCCCTCCACTTT	CASTHRDNGSPLHF
TRBD2	TRBV12-5	NA	TRBJ2-1	TGTGCTAGTGGTTTGGACCTAGCGGGGGGGTTCAATGAGCAGTTCTTC	CASGLDLAGGFNEQFF
NA	TRBV19	NA	TRBJ1-1	TGTGCCAGTAGTACAATTCGGTTCCAGGGAATGAACACTGAAGCTTTCTTT	CASSTIRFQGMNTEAFF
NA	TRBV5-1	NA	TRBJ2-7	TGCGCCAGTCAGGGAGCCGGGGGACCCTACGAGCAGTACTTC	CASQGAGGPYEQYF
NA	TRBV15	few	TRBJ1-4	TGTGCCACCAGCAGAGGCAGGGAAGAAAAACTGTTTTTT	CATSRGREEKLFF
NA	TRBV11-1	NA	TRBJ2-1	TGTGCCAGCAGCGAAGCGGCAGGCCCATCCTACAATGAGCAGTTCTTC	CASSEAAGPSYNEQFF
NA	TRBV6-5	few	TRBJ2-7	TGTGCCAGCAGTTACCTGGCTAGCTATGGCGACGAGCAGTACTTC	CASSYLASYGDEQYF
TRBD2	TRBV4-3	few	TRBJ2-2	TGCGCCAGCAGCCAGAGAGCGGGAGAGGTCGCCGGGGAGCTGTTTTTT	CASSQRAGEVAGELFF
NA	TRBV14	few	TRBJ2-1	TGTGCCAGCAGCCAGCATCGAGTAAATGAGCAGTTCTTC	CASSQHRVNEQFF
TRBD1	TRBV29-1	few	TRBJ1-1	TGCAGCGGGAACAGGGGAGGAGACACTGAAGCTTTCTTT	CSGNRGGDTEAFF